This entry describes one TCR beta chain. The sample is drawn from a study of neoadjuvant anti-PD-1 for oral cavity cancer. Across the whole study: Patients without progression got a fourth dose around day 43.

Time point noted: after neoadjuvant nivolumab, at surgical resection. Patients were newly diagnosed with stage II-IVA oral cavity squamous cell carcinoma without prior systemic or radiation treatment. Data came from immunoSEQ multiplex PCR; TCRdb stores just in-frame clones and leaves some out. The data hold some 12,000 clones, with around 75% observed a single time. Germline lookup yields CDR1 SEHNR and CDR2 FQNEAQ (reference sequence). CDR3 length: 14 residues. V lost 3 bases and J 8 bases, leaving 16 bases between the germline ends. Sample: PBMCs, taken after nivolumab (anti-PD-1) treatment. The chain joins TRBV7-9 to TRBJ1-2, with D unresolved. This receptor was identified in a person between 35 and 79 years old with oral cavity squamous cell carcinoma. CDR3 DNA: TGTGCCAGCAGCTTTCTGGACCGGACCCGGGGCTACACCTTC. Translated, it gives CASSFLDRTRGYTF.